The 16 T cell receptor beta chains presented below share a single source sample, sequenced in a study of T-cell memory formation after mild COVID-19. TCRdb ran MiXCR on the 5' RACE reads and lists one entry per CDR3 protein. The sample holds hundreds of thousands of distinct CDR3 sequences; 15% to 20% are singletons and the top ten take about 7.4%. The specimen sequenced was PBMCs or a T cell subset sorted from them (not recorded which). The receptors were sampled from an adult woman who had mild COVID-19 (a few samples of this study predate the infection). Cell type and time point are not known.

The J gene is TRBJ2-7, the V gene TRBV12-3 or TRBV12-4, with TRBD1 matching over 7 bases. The CDR3 has 14 residues. Trimming at V came to 7 bases and at J to 1 base, leaving 7 bases not matched to a gene. The CDR3 nucleotides are TGTGCCAGCAAACGGGCGACAGGGTCCTACGAGCAGTACTTC. Translating gives CASKRATGSYEQYF.

This clonotype came up a few times. This chain connects TRBV6-5 to TRBJ1-3; D not certain. The CDR3 has 14 residues. V gave up 6 bases and J gave up 2 bases, with 11 bases separating them. Germline V lookup: CDR1 MNHEY, CDR2 SVGAGI. The CDR3 here is CASSPGPPGNTIYF. Written as DNA, the CDR3 is TGTGCCAGCAGCCCCGGGCCGCCTGGAAACACCATATATTTT.

The V gene is TRBV20-1, the J gene TRBJ2-1; TRBD2 matches at 8 bases. The CDR3 extends over 14 amino acids. V was clipped by 3 bases and J by 6 bases; unmatched bases: 7. Germline assignment: CDR1 DFQATT and CDR2 SNEGSKA (reference sequence). The CDR3 reads CSASTRREVNEQFF. Here the CDR3 DNA reads TGCAGTGCTAGTACCAGGCGGGAGGTCAATGAGCAGTTCTTC.

There are a few counts of this clonotype. The rearrangement uses TRBV4-1 and TRBJ1-1; D is ambiguous. The CDR3 totals 18 residues. The V end lost 4 bases, the J end lost 4 bases, and 25 bases lay between the germline ends. Germline assignment: CDR1 MGHRA and CDR2 YSYEKL. Written as DNA, the CDR3 is TGCGCCAGCAGCCCCGGCCCCCAGCTAGGGCGGCGCGGCACTGAAGCTTTCTTT. Translation: CASSPGPQLGRRGTEAFF.

The chain couples TRBV6-6 to TRBJ1-2, with a tentative D call TRBD1 (6 bases). This CDR3 spans 13 amino acids. Between the trimmed V and J ends, which lost 3 bases and 7 bases, there was a span of 12 bases. Germline V gene data show CDR1 as MNHNY and CDR2 as SVGAGI (reference sequence). The CDR3 DNA reads as TGTGCCAGCAGTTATGTGGGGGCGGCTGGCTACACCTTC. Translated: CASSYVGAAGYTF.

V and J are TRBV6-1 and TRBJ1-2, with TRBD1 matching over 7 bases. V lost 5 bases to trimming and J lost 2 bases; unmatched junction nucleotides: 8. The CDR3 covers 15 residues. From germline, CDR1 is MNHNS and CDR2 SASEGT. The CDR3 sequence: CASSNLDRSNYGYTF. DNA for the CDR3: TGTGCCAGCAGTAACCTGGACAGGTCGAACTATGGCTACACCTTC.

This clonotype was found a few times. The CDR3 DNA sequence: TGTGCCAGCAGCTTAGTTGCCAGCGGGGGATACAATGAGCAGTTCTTC. Encoded protein: CASSLVASGGYNEQFF. The V and J genes are TRBV7-9 and TRBJ2-1, with 8 bases identical to TRBD2. This CDR3 has 16 amino acids. J was trimmed by 4 bases and V by 1 base; bases with no gene match: 6. Germline V gene data show CDR1 as SEHNR and CDR2 as FQNEAQ (reference sequence).

This clonotype was counted many times. The J gene is TRBJ1-6, the V gene TRBV3-1, with TRBD1 as a possible D gene (5 bases). The CDR3 extends over 17 amino acids. Germline loops: CDR1 LGHDT, CDR2 YNNKEL (reference sequence). The V and J ends lost 0 bases and 4 bases respectively, with 13 bases between them. The CDR3 loop is CASSQEFGREYNSPLHF. The CDR3, as DNA: TGTGCCAGCAGCCAAGAGTTCGGCAGGGAGTATAATTCACCCCTCCACTTT.

The gene calls are TRBV7-2 and TRBJ2-3, with 10 bases aligning to TRBD2. V dropped 5 bases and J dropped 2; count of bases not matched to a gene: 4. The V gene's germline CDR1 is SGHTA and CDR2 FQGNSA. This CDR3 contains 15 residues. CDR3 DNA: TGTGCCAGCAGCCGACTAGCGGGTTTCACAGATACGCAGTATTTT. Translation gives CASSRLAGFTDTQYF.

The CDR3 nucleotides are TGTGCCAGTGCAAGTGCGTTGGAGACCCAGTACTTC. This sequence encodes CASASALETQYF. V and J are TRBV19 and TRBJ2-5, with D unclear. The CDR3 runs 12 residues. Trimming stripped 8 bases from V and 5 bases from J, with 12 bases between. Germline-derived CDR1 and CDR2 are LNHDA and SQIVND (reference sequence).

The chain recombines TRBV5-6 with TRBJ2-1; 12 bases fit TRBD2. V shed 3 bases and J 10 bases; nucleotides not matched to a gene: 8. This CDR3 contains 15 residues. Germline V gene data show CDR1 as SGHDT and CDR2 as YYEEEE. CDR3 sequence: CASSSMRTSGTEQFF. The CDR3 bases are TGTGCCAGCAGCTCAATGAGGACTAGCGGGACCGAGCAGTTCTTC.

The V and J genes are TRBV20-1 and TRBJ2-7; TRBD2 aligns across 7 bases. The ends lost 6 bases at V and 9 bases at J; junction bases unmatched: 8. The CDR3 has 11 amino acids. Germline CDR1 DFQATT, CDR2 SNEGSKA (reference sequence). The DNA for the CDR3 is TGCAGTGCACGGGGGGAGTTTCGGCAGTACTTC. Amino acid sequence: CSARGEFRQYF.

This chain uses TRBV20-1 with TRBJ1-5, with D perhaps TRBD1 (5 bases). The CDR3 covers 15 residues. CDR1 is DFQATT, CDR2 SNEGSKA, per germline (reference sequence). V was shortened by 6 bases and J by 1 base, with 16 bases between the two germline ends. In DNA, the CDR3 is TGCAGTGCCCCTCGAGACAGTTCGAGCAATCAGCCCCAGCATTTT. It codes for CSAPRDSSSNQPQHF.

This clonotype turned up a few times. The rearrangement uses TRBV20-1 and TRBJ2-5; 14 bases agree with TRBD2. CDR3 length equals 17 residues. Germline-derived CDR1 and CDR2 are DFQATT and SNEGSKA (reference sequence). The trim removed 5 bases at V and 4 bases at J, leaving 12 bases unmatched. The CDR3 spells CSAFTGLAGDEGETQYF. Here the CDR3 DNA reads TGCAGTGCTTTTACGGGACTAGCGGGAGATGAGGGAGAGACCCAGTACTTC.

The chain uses TRBV7-2 and TRBJ1-1, with 9 bases fitting TRBD1. This CDR3 region has 19 residues. The V and J ends lost 3 bases and 0 bases, in that order; junction bases with no gene match: 14. Per germline, CDR1 SGHTA and CDR2 FQGNSA. CDR3 DNA sequence: TGTGCCAGCAGCTTCGGGCACCCGGGACAGGGATTCATGAACACTGAAGCTTTCTTT. This sequence encodes CASSFGHPGQGFMNTEAFF.

This clonotype was seen more than once but under ten times. The chain recombines TRBV18 with TRBJ2-7, with D perhaps matching TRBD1 or TRBD2 (5 bases each). The CDR3 is 15 residues long. With 4 bases removed from V and 0 bases from J, the gap between germline ends came to 13 bases. The germline V gene has CDR1 KGHSH and CDR2 LQKENI. CDR3 bases: TGTGCCAGCTCACGAGGGGACCCGGCCTCCTACGAGCAGTACTTC. It encodes CASSRGDPASYEQYF.